Following are 30 T cell receptor beta chains from one sample sequenced in a study of T cell clonality in common variable immunodeficiency. Their antigen targets remain unknown. Profiling relied on immunoSEQ multiplex PCR, and the TCRdb table lists in-frame clones only, not all of them. The specimen has about 30,000 clones, none found just once. Study outcomes and limitations: Fewer deletions and N-nucleotide insertions were reportedly seen in common variable immunodeficiency TCR beta sequences.

Sequenced material: peripheral blood mononuclear cells. These receptors came from a human donor with common variable immunodeficiency.

Only a few counts were recorded for this clone. The CDR3 extends 3 residues past the end of the read, so its final part is completed from the germline J gene. The chain joins TRBV19 to TRBJ2-7; unclear D gene. The CDR3 is 15 residues long. With 3 bases removed from V and 2 bases from J, the gap between germline ends came to 14 bases. Per the germline V gene, CDR1 is LNHDA and CDR2 is SQIVND (reference sequence). The CDR3 reads CASSIPEHRAYEQYF. The part of the CDR3 DNA that was read is TGTGCCAGTAGTATTCCGGAGCACAGAGCCTACGAG.

A few counts support this clone. The read terminates 3 residues before the CDR3 end, so the remaining end is supplied by the germline J gene. This sequence joins TRBV7-2 and TRBJ1-2; D is unclear. V was clipped by 1 base and J by 3 bases, with 9 bases between them. Germline CDR1 SGHTA, CDR2 FQGNSA. This CDR3 has 14 residues. Here the CDR3 reads CASSLGWQDYGYTF. CDR3 DNA (partial): TGTGCCAGCAGCTTAGGATGGCAGGACTATGGC.

There are a few counts of this clone. The read comes to an end 3 residues before the CDR3 does, leaving the germline J gene to fill in the end. V is TRBV11-2 and J is TRBJ1-4; D is perhaps TRBD1 (6 bases). The CDR3 is made up of 15 amino acids. The germline V gene encodes CDR1 SGHAT and CDR2 FQNNGV. The ends were cut back, 6 bases at V and 3 bases at J, with 14 bases in the middle. This chain's CDR3 is CASSARGSANEKLFF. Incomplete CDR3 DNA: TGTGCCAGCAGTGCCAGGGGAAGTGCTAATGAAAAA.

In this sample, this clone turned up many times. From the germline J gene comes the end of the CDR3, since the read stops 3 residues before it. This chain uses TRBV7-3 with TRBJ2-1; D is unresolved. Germline V CDR1 and CDR2: SGHTA, FQGTGA. The germline V and J ends were trimmed by 0 bases and 9 bases, with 21 bases remaining between them. CDR3 length equals 17 residues. CDR3 residues: CASSLTGRISANGEQFF. Partial CDR3 DNA: TGTGCCAGCAGCTTAACGGGCCGGATTTCTGCGAACGGTGAG. Full variable domain (rest looked up from reference TRBV7-3 and TRBJ2-1): GAGVSQTPSNKVTEKGKYVELRCDPISGHTALYWYRQSLGQGPEFLIYFQGTGAADDSGLPNDRFFAVRPEGSVSTLKIQRTERGDSAVYLCASSLTGRISANGEQFFGPGTRLTVL.

This clone was detected only a few times. The CDR3 extends 3 residues past the end of the read, so its final part is completed from the germline J gene. The chain links TRBV18 to TRBJ2-4; D unresolved. The CDR3 totals 13 residues. In germline, CDR1 is KGHSH, CDR2 LQKENI. Trimming stripped 3 bases from V and 9 bases from J, with 12 bases between. This CDR3 is CASSPSQSVIQYF. The sequenced part of the CDR3 DNA is TGTGCCAGCTCACCGTCTCAGTCAGTCATT.

Notes on this clone: The read ends 3 residues early relative to the CDR3; the germline J gene fills the gap. The chain carries TRBV19 and TRBJ1-1, with D perhaps TRBD1 (5 bases). The germline CDR1 and CDR2 sequences are LNHDA and SQIVND (reference sequence). V shed 3 bases and J shed 0 bases, with 11 bases lying between them. The CDR3 totals 15 residues. CDR3 bases read: TGTGCCAGTAGTATCATCAGGGAGATGAACACTGAA. Translating gives CASSIIREMNTE. The whole CDR3 is CASSIIREMNTEAFF. Using reference TRBV19 and TRBJ1-1 for the parts outside the CDR3, the full variable domain is DGGITQSPKYLFRKEGQNVTLSCEQNLNHDAMYWYRQDPGQGLRLIYYSQIVNDFQKGDIAEGYSVSREKKESFPLTVTSAQKNPTAFYLCASSIIREMNTEAFFGQGTRLTVV.

This clone turned up a few times. The read ends 3 residues before the CDR3 terminus; that terminus is restored from the germline J gene. This chain uses TRBV6-2 or TRBV6-3 with TRBJ1-1; no clear D. Per germline, CDR1 MNHEY and CDR2 SVGEGT. The CDR3 is 13 residues long. Trimming took 8 bases from V and 3 from J, leaving 13 bases between them. CDR3 protein: CASRSDGDTEAFF. CDR3 bases read: TGTGCCAGCCGGTCGGACGGGGACACTGAA.

The sample holds a few counts of this clone. This chain's CDR3 is CASSGGTDYGYTF. Incomplete CDR3 DNA: TGCGCCAGCAGCGGGGGGACAGACTATGGC. V and J are TRBV5-1 and TRBJ1-2, with 7 bases that match TRBD1. The read gets to within 3 residues of the CDR3 end, and the germline J gene fills in the rest. V was clipped by 4 bases and J by 3 bases; unmatched bases: 3. The CDR3 is made up of 13 amino acids. The germline gives CDR1 SGHRS, CDR2 YFSETQ.

The CDR3 sequence is CASSDAGGYSNEQFF. CDR3 DNA (partial): TGTGCCAGCAGTGACGCGGGGGGATATAGCAATGAG. The genes are TRBV6-1 and TRBJ2-1; 8 bases agree with TRBD2. The CDR3 end is not reached by the read, which stops 3 residues before it; the germline J gene fills it in. This CDR3 spans 15 amino acids. The trim removed 3 bases at V and 6 bases at J, leaving 7 bases unmatched. Germline lookup yields CDR1 MNHNS and CDR2 SASEGT.

Comments on this clone: The read ends 3 residues shy of where the CDR3 ends; the end is completed using the germline J gene. The chain employs TRBV2 and TRBJ1-2, with a weak D call TRBD1 (6 bases). The length of the CDR3 is 14 residues. CDR1 SNHLY and CDR2 FYNNEI come from the germline V gene. The ends were cut back, 2 bases at V and 4 bases at J, with 11 bases in the middle. CDR3 protein: CASSEQTGPYGYTF. The DNA read from the CDR3 is TGTGCCAGCAGTGAACAGACAGGCCCCTATGGC. The full variable domain, with the rest looked up from reference TRBV2 and TRBJ1-2, is EPEVTQTPSHQVTQMGQEVILRCVPISNHLYFYWYRQILGQKVEFLVSFYNNEISEKSEIFDDQFSVERPDGSNFTLKIRSTKLEDSAMYFCASSEQTGPYGYTFGSGTRLTVV.

This clone was seen a few times. The CDR3 reads CASSRQGAGYGYTF. The CDR3 bases that were read are TGTGCCAGCAGCCGGCAGGGGGCTGGCTATGGC. This rearrangement joins TRBV2 to TRBJ1-2, with 8 nucleotides matching TRBD1. The read ends 3 residues before the CDR3 terminus; that terminus is restored from the germline J gene. The CDR3 has 14 residues. J gave up 4 bases and V 6 bases, and 7 bases lay outside the gene matches. CDR1 SNHLY and CDR2 FYNNEI come from the germline V gene.

This clone was observed a few times. The CDR3 here is CASSLGGDIAEAFF. CDR3 bases read: TGTGCCAGCAGCTTAGGGGGCGATATCGCTGAA. J is TRBJ1-1 and V is TRBV7-9, with D perhaps TRBD1 (5 bases). The sequenced fragment ends 3 residues before the CDR3 boundary, so the rest is inferred from the germline J gene. V lost 1 base and J 6 bases, leaving 12 bases between the germline ends. Germline V lookup: CDR1 SEHNR, CDR2 FQNEAQ (reference sequence). This CDR3 region has 14 residues.

Only a few counts were recorded for this clone. The CDR3 is cut off 3 residues early in the read; its end comes from the germline J gene. This sequence joins TRBV19 and TRBJ1-5; D is possibly TRBD1 (5 bases). Germline CDR1 LNHDA, CDR2 SQIVND (reference sequence). The length of the CDR3 is 15 residues. With 7 bases removed from V and 1 base from J, the gap between germline ends came to 14 bases. The CDR3 is CASKAGSLSNQPQHF. CDR3 DNA, as far as it was read: TGTGCCAGTAAGGCAGGGAGTCTGAGCAATCAGCCC.

This clone came up a few times. Coverage ceases 3 residues before the CDR3 finishes, and the germline J gene fills in the end. The chain recombines TRBV18 with TRBJ2-5, with TRBD2 matching over 8 bases. With V trimmed by 2 bases and J by 5 bases, 1 base remained unmatched. Germline lookup yields CDR1 KGHSH and CDR2 LQKENI. This CDR3 region has 13 residues. CDR3 amino acids: CASSPSGGETQYF. The DNA read from the CDR3 is TGTGCCAGCTCACCATCGGGGGGGGAGACC.

This clone was observed at least ten times. The DNA ends 3 residues before the CDR3 does, and the rest of the CDR3 is filled in from the germline J gene. V is TRBV5-6 and J is TRBJ1-1; D possibly corresponds to TRBD1 (5 bases). The CDR3 runs to 15 residues. Germline V lookup: CDR1 SGHDT, CDR2 YYEEEE. V was cut by 1 base and J by 1 base, with 11 bases left in between. The CDR3 sequence is CASSLKPGKNTEAFF. CDR3 DNA (partial): TGTGCCAGCAGCTTGAAGCCAGGGAAGAACACTGAA.

Ten or more counts support this clone. The read halts 3 residues ahead of the CDR3 end, with the missing end drawn from the germline J gene. The chain carries TRBV7-8 and TRBJ2-3; D not resolved. The germline gives CDR1 SGHVS, CDR2 FQNEAQ. V lost 5 bases and J lost 0, with 9 bases in between. CDR3 size: 14 residues. The sequenced part of the CDR3 DNA is TGTGCCAGCAGCATTTCCCATAGCACAGATACG. Encoded protein: CASSISHSTDT. The full CDR3 is CASSISHSTDTQYF.

Notes on this clone: The read halts 3 residues ahead of the CDR3 end, with the missing end drawn from the germline J gene. The rearrangement links TRBV19 to TRBJ1-2, with a tentative D call TRBD1 (5 bases). Germline CDR1 reads LNHDA; CDR2 reads SQIVND (reference sequence). This CDR3 region has 13 residues. Trimming pared 7 bases from V and 4 bases from J, leaving 13 bases between. The CDR3 here is CASNTGGTYGYTF. Incomplete CDR3 DNA: TGTGCCAGTAATACAGGAGGCACCTATGGC.

This clone was observed many times. The read stops 3 residues short of the end of the CDR3; the missing end is completed from the germline J gene. The chain recombines TRBV5-1 with TRBJ2-5, with 8 bases identical to TRBD2. The CDR3 has 15 amino acids. Germline V gene data show CDR1 as SGHRS and CDR2 as YFSETQ. V lost 4 bases to trimming and J lost 1 base; unmatched junction nucleotides: 6. CDR3 DNA, as far as it was read: TGCGCCAGCAGCACCGGACTAGCAGCCCAAGAGACC. Translation: CASSTGLAAQET. The entire CDR3 reads CASSTGLAAQETQYF.

There are a few counts of this clone. The read stops 3 residues short of the end of the CDR3; the missing end is completed from the germline J gene. The chain uses TRBV18 and TRBJ1-2; 7 nucleotides align to TRBD1. Germline-derived CDR1 and CDR2 are KGHSH and LQKENI. With 3 bases clipped from V and 3 bases from J, the junction kept 1 base outside the gene matches. The CDR3 length is 13 residues. CDR3 region: CASSPTGDYGYTF. CDR3 DNA, as far as it was read: TGTGCCAGCTCACCTACAGGGGACTATGGC.

This clone was found many times. The read halts 3 residues ahead of the CDR3 end, with the missing end drawn from the germline J gene. V and J are TRBV7-9 and TRBJ1-1; TRBD1 matches 8 bases. The CDR3 loop spans 13 amino acids. From germline, CDR1 is SEHNR and CDR2 FQNEAQ (reference sequence). The CDR3: CASSSMQGAEAFF. CDR3 DNA (partial): TGTGCCAGCAGCTCGATGCAGGGGGCGGAA.

This clone was seen ten or more times. The read ends 3 residues before the CDR3 terminus; that terminus is restored from the germline J gene. The chain combines TRBV19 with TRBJ2-7; TRBD2 matches 12 bases. Per the germline V gene, CDR1 is LNHDA and CDR2 is SQIVND (reference sequence). V shed 2 bases and J 6 bases; nucleotides not matched to a gene: 11. The CDR3 spans 17 residues. CDR3 bases read: TGTGCCAGTAGTATATCCACTGGACTAGCGGGGCTTACCGAG. This encodes CASSISTGLAGLTE. The entire CDR3 is CASSISTGLAGLTEQYF.

This clone occurred a few times. Read sequence stops 3 residues before the CDR3 end, and the germline J gene provides the missing end. The V and J genes are TRBV7-9 and TRBJ2-3, with D possibly being TRBD2 (6 bases). The germline V gene has CDR1 SEHNR and CDR2 FQNEAQ (reference sequence). This CDR3 region has 13 residues. Trimming left V 3 bases short and J 8 bases short, with 12 bases between. CDR3 in amino acids: CASSFRVRGTQYF. Incomplete CDR3 DNA: TGTGCCAGCAGCTTTAGGGTGCGGGGTACG.

The sample holds many counts of this clone. Read coverage stops 3 residues before the CDR3 terminus; the germline J gene supplies the remainder. The chain links TRBV30 to TRBJ1-1, with a possible D match to TRBD1 (6 bases). The length of the CDR3 is 12 residues. V was clipped by 5 bases and J by 1 base, with 8 bases between them. Germline loops: CDR1 GTSNPN, CDR2 SVGIG (reference sequence). CDR3 bases read: TGTGCCTGGTACAGGGAGAACACTGAA. Translated: CAWYRENTE. The entire CDR3 reads CAWYRENTEAFF.

As for this clone: The missing CDR3 end, 3 residues past where the read stops, is filled in from the germline J gene. V is TRBV6-2 or TRBV6-3 and J is TRBJ1-5, with 9 bases matching TRBD1. The ends lost 4 bases at V and 3 bases at J; junction bases unmatched: 7. This CDR3 comprises 16 residues. CDR1 is MNHEY, CDR2 SVGEGT, per germline. The CDR3 sequence: CASSSNRGQNNQPQHF. Incomplete CDR3 DNA: TGTGCCAGCAGTTCGAACAGGGGGCAGAACAATCAGCCC.

This clone was recorded at least ten times. The read ends 3 residues shy of where the CDR3 ends; the end is completed using the germline J gene. The genes are TRBV6-4 and TRBJ2-3; 9 bases align to TRBD1. This CDR3 is 18 amino acids long. Per germline, CDR1 MRHNA and CDR2 SNTAGT. The J segment lost 0 bases and the V segment lost 2 bases, leaving 9 bases of the junction unmatched. CDR3 DNA (partial): TGTGCCAGCAGTGACCGGGACAGGGTGCCCTTTAGCACAGATACG. Protein sequence: CASSDRDRVPFSTDT. The full CDR3 is CASSDRDRVPFSTDTQYF.

This clone was seen repeatedly, ten times or more. The CDR3 end is not reached by the read, which stops 3 residues before it; the germline J gene fills it in. V usage is TRBV18 and J usage is TRBJ2-3, with 15 bases identical to TRBD2. CDR1 and CDR2 (germline): KGHSH, LQKENI. The CDR3 contains 16 residues. V was clipped by 5 bases and J by 1 base; unmatched bases: 1. CDR3: CASSGTSGGRTDTQYF. CDR3 DNA, as far as it was read: TGTGCCAGCTCAGGGACTAGCGGGGGGCGCACAGATACG.

This clone was counted many times. The CDR3 DNA, read in part, is TGCGCCAGCAGCTGGGACTTAGCGGGGGGGCAGGTAGATACG. Its translation: CASSWDLAGGQVDT. The entire CDR3 protein reads CASSWDLAGGQVDTQYF. The chain has TRBV5-1 and TRBJ2-3, with 11 bases fitting TRBD2. The observed sequence ends 3 residues before the CDR3 terminus, with the missing tail filled in from the germline J gene. Germline trimming cut 3 bases from V and 5 bases from J; bases unmatched to any gene: 11. The CDR3 runs 17 residues. Germline V CDR1 and CDR2: SGHRS, YFSETQ.

This clone was seen a few times. The observed sequence ends 3 residues before the CDR3 terminus, with the missing tail filled in from the germline J gene. This chain joins TRBV11-1 and TRBJ1-2; perhaps TRBD1 as D (6 bases). This CDR3 has 13 amino acids. The V and J ends lost 2 bases and 3 bases respectively, with 7 bases between them. The germline V gene encodes CDR1 SGHAT and CDR2 FQDESV (reference sequence). The part of the CDR3 DNA that was read is TGTGCCAGCAGCTTATACAGGGACTATGGC. Its translation is CASSLYRDYG. The complete CDR3 protein is CASSLYRDYGYTF.

This clone was observed a few times. Sequencing ends 3 residues short of the CDR3 end; the germline J gene provides the rest. The chain carries TRBV19 and TRBJ2-7, with D possibly TRBD2 on 6 matching bases. This CDR3 contains 13 residues. Trimming stripped 5 bases from V and 5 bases from J, with 13 bases between. CDR1 is LNHDA, CDR2 SQIVND, per germline (reference sequence). CDR3 in amino acids: CASSGRTPDEQYF. The DNA read from the CDR3 is TGTGCCAGTAGTGGGAGGACTCCCGACGAG.

This clone appeared many times. The read terminates 3 residues before the CDR3 end, so the remaining end is supplied by the germline J gene. The chain joins TRBV5-1 to TRBJ1-4, with D uncertain. CDR1 SGHRS and CDR2 YFSETQ come from the germline V gene. The CDR3 totals 15 residues. The V gene lost 0 bases and the J gene lost 5 bases, with 11 bases spanning the gap. The CDR3 bases that were read are TGCGCCAGCAGCTTGGCCCCAGGAATAAATGAAAAA. Its translation: CASSLAPGINEK. The full-length CDR3 reads as CASSLAPGINEKLFF.